These 23 T cell receptor beta chains were all obtained from the same sample, sequenced in a study of human T cells and chemical hapten exposure. The time point was: healthy volunteer bleed at 6 weeks. The authors' total RNA extraction used unfractionated whole blood. From the RACE reads, TCRdb called clonotypes with MiXCR, one entry per CDR3 protein. This table holds about 77,000 distinct CDR3 sequences, around 9.3% found once. Input material: whole blood. Every receptor here comes from a female donor in good health. Some clones in this sample may be carry-over from other donors' samples.

In its sample, this clonotype is medium-sized. The V gene is TRBV3-1, the J gene TRBJ2-7, with D unclear. The V end lost 1 base, the J end lost 4 bases, and 14 bases lay between the germline ends. This CDR3 comprises 15 residues. Germline V CDR1 and CDR2: LGHDT, YNNKEL (reference sequence). Here the CDR3 DNA reads TGTGCCAGCAGCCAAGGCCCCGAGTTCTGGTACGAGCAGTACTTC. It encodes CASSQGPEFWYEQYF.

This clonotype was picked up a small number of times. The chain employs TRBV5-6 and TRBJ2-1, with D maybe TRBD1 (5 bases). Trimming cost V 6 bases and J 4 bases, with 14 bases left between them. CDR3 length: 14 amino acids. Germline CDR1 and CDR2: SGHDT and YYEEEE. CDR3: CASNPRDIYNEQFF. As DNA, the CDR3 is TGTGCCAGCAACCCCAGGGATATATACAATGAGCAGTTCTTC.

This sequence joins TRBV7-2 and TRBJ2-7; D is unresolved. Germline V CDR1 and CDR2: SGHTA, FQGNSA. Trimming removed 1 base at V and 5 bases at J, with 6 bases between. The length of the CDR3 is 12 residues. The CDR3 DNA is TGTGCCAGCAGCTTAGGGTTCGACGAGCAGTACTTC. The encoded protein is CASSLGFDEQYF.

This clonotype was detected only a few times. The J gene is TRBJ1-1, the V gene TRBV6-5; D possibly corresponds to TRBD1 (5 bases). The V gene lost 7 bases and the J gene lost 7 bases, with 10 bases spanning the gap. This CDR3 spans 11 amino acids. Germline lookup yields CDR1 MNHEY and CDR2 SVGAGI. The CDR3, as DNA: TGTGCCAGCATGCAGGGAATTGAAGCTTTCTTT. Translation: CASMQGIEAFF.

Only a few counts were recorded for this clonotype. The chain has TRBV6-6 and TRBJ1-5; D not resolved. V was shortened by 7 bases and J by 3 bases, with 16 bases between the two germline ends. Germline values: CDR1 MNHNY, CDR2 SVGAGI (reference sequence). This CDR3 spans 15 amino acids. This chain's CDR3 is CASTPRRSANQPQHF. CDR3 nucleotides: TGTGCCAGCACCCCCAGGAGGAGCGCCAATCAGCCCCAGCATTTT.

This clonotype was seen many times. CDR3 DNA sequence: TGCAGTGCTAGAGGAGGAGGAGATGAGCAGTTCTTC. Amino acid sequence: CSARGGGDEQFF. The chain uses TRBV20-1 and TRBJ2-1; D possibly corresponds to TRBD2 (5 bases). Trimming took 1 base from V and 8 from J, leaving 9 bases between them. Germline CDR1 is DFQATT and CDR2 is SNEGSKA (reference sequence). The CDR3 is made up of 12 amino acids.

This clonotype was counted many times. The CDR3 DNA follows: TGTGCCAGCTCACCACGACTGGATCTACTCAATGAGCAGTTCTTC. This sequence encodes CASSPRLDLLNEQFF. The chain has TRBV18 and TRBJ2-1; no clear D gene. Looked up from germline, CDR1 is KGHSH and CDR2 is LQKENI. V lost 1 base to trimming and J lost 6 bases, with 13 bases between them. The CDR3 is 15 residues long.

CDR3: CSAEAPYEQYF. CDR3 in DNA: TGCAGTGCCGAGGCCCCCTACGAGCAGTACTTC. The gene calls are TRBV20-1 and TRBJ2-7; D gene uncertain. The CDR3 is made up of 11 amino acids. The germline V gene encodes CDR1 DFQATT and CDR2 SNEGSKA (reference sequence). V was shortened by 6 bases and J by 2 bases, with 8 bases between the two germline ends.

Turning to this clonotype: A much larger clone differs by one base, so this may be a read error. The chain uses TRBV12-5 and TRBJ2-3, with D perhaps matching TRBD2 (7 bases). This CDR3 has 17 amino acids. CDR1 is LGHNT, CDR2 FRNRAP, per germline. The CDR3 coding sequence is TGTACTAGTGCCCCCCTTATAGGCGGGGGCGCGAGAGATACGCAGTATTTT. Translation gives CTSAPLIGGGARDTQYF.

This rearrangement joins TRBV7-9 to TRBJ1-6, with D unresolved. CDR1 is SEHNR, CDR2 FQNEAQ, per germline (reference sequence). V was clipped by 1 base and J by 8 bases, with 6 bases between them. CDR3 length equals 13 residues. CDR3 protein: CASSLEAYSPLHF. Written as DNA, the CDR3 is TGTGCCAGCAGCTTAGAGGCTTATTCACCCCTCCACTTT.

The J gene is TRBJ1-5, the V gene TRBV7-2; D might be TRBD1 (6 bases). This CDR3 has 14 residues. V lost 7 bases and J lost 7, with 17 bases in between. CDR1 SGHTA and CDR2 FQGNSA come from the germline V gene. CDR3 loop: CASNQQGPGQPQHF. In nucleotides, the CDR3 is TGTGCCAGCAACCAACAGGGCCCAGGACAGCCCCAGCATTTT.

The table lists this clonotype with a few counts. The chain combines TRBV4-2 with TRBJ2-1, with D tentatively TRBD2 (6 bases). The CDR3 has 16 amino acids. Germline CDR1 is LGHNA and CDR2 is YNFKEQ. The V end was cut by 1 base, the J end by 8 bases, with 18 bases between. CDR3 residues: CASSQGGAGGFDEQFF. In DNA form, the CDR3 reads TGTGCCAGCAGCCAAGGGGGAGCGGGTGGATTCGATGAGCAGTTCTTC.

This clonotype was seen repeatedly, ten times or more. The chain combines TRBV2 with TRBJ2-3; D is possibly TRBD1 or TRBD2 (6 bases each). The CDR3 sequence is 14 residues long. Germline V gene lookup returns CDR1 SNHLY and CDR2 FYNNEI. Between the trimmed V and J ends, which lost 6 bases and 3 bases, there was a span of 13 bases. The CDR3 DNA is TGTGCCAGCAGGGGGGGCCTATATACAGATACGCAGTATTTT. Amino acid sequence: CASRGGLYTDTQYF.

This clonotype was counted between two and nine times. This chain uses TRBV6-6 with TRBJ2-7, with 7 bases matching TRBD1. Germline lookup yields CDR1 MNHNY and CDR2 SVGAGI (reference sequence). J was trimmed by 1 base and V by 4 bases; bases with no gene match: 7. This CDR3 is 15 amino acids long. The CDR3 DNA is TGTGCCAGCAGTTTGGCACAGGGGCTGTCCTACGAGCAGTACTTC. This encodes CASSLAQGLSYEQYF.

This clonotype was seen ten or more times. The chain couples TRBV29-1 to TRBJ2-1; 9 nucleotides match TRBD2. With V trimmed by 3 bases and J by 9 bases, 6 bases remained unmatched. In germline, CDR1 is SQVTM, CDR2 ANQGSEA. The CDR3 is made up of 13 amino acids. DNA for the CDR3: TGCAGCGTTGAGTGGTCTAGCGGGGTTGAGCAGTTCTTC. Translating it yields CSVEWSSGVEQFF.

In its sample, this clonotype was seen many times. The chain couples TRBV20-1 to TRBJ1-5, with D hard to call. The CDR3 loop spans 15 amino acids. V was shortened by 3 bases and J by 2 bases, with 14 bases between the two germline ends. Germline assignment: CDR1 DFQATT and CDR2 SNEGSKA (reference sequence). The CDR3 bases are TGCAGTGCTAGGCTTGCCGGGCTCCGCAATCAGCCCCAGCATTTT. This sequence encodes CSARLAGLRNQPQHF.

With respect to this clonotype: Being one base from a much bigger clone, this may be a read error. The J gene is TRBJ1-1, the V gene TRBV12-3 or TRBV12-4; 7 bases align to TRBD1. V shed 2 bases and J 1 base; nucleotides not matched to a gene: 19. The CDR3 totals 20 residues. The CDR3 region is CASSLQKGKDRLRTNTEAFF. CDR3 nucleotide sequence: TGTGCCAGCAGTTTACAAAAGGGGAAGGACAGGCTTCGTACGAACACTGAAGCTTTCTTT.

This clonotype was picked up a small number of times. The CDR3 DNA reads as TGCAGTGCTAGAGATCATCCCAGGGGGCGCGTAGTTCAGCCCCAGCATTTT. Residues: CSARDHPRGRVVQPQHF. This chain links TRBV20-1 with TRBJ1-5, with 8 positions matching TRBD1. The trim removed 0 bases at V and 6 bases at J, leaving 13 bases unmatched. The length of the CDR3 is 17 residues. Germline V gene data show CDR1 as DFQATT and CDR2 as SNEGSKA (reference sequence).

The rearrangement links TRBV6-5 to TRBJ1-2; 10 positions match TRBD1. The CDR3 is 13 amino acids. CDR1 is MNHEY, CDR2 SVGAGI, per germline. V shed 5 bases and J 4 bases; nucleotides not matched to a gene: 1. DNA of the CDR3: TGTGCCAGCAGTGGGGACAGGGGCTATGGCTACACCTTC. Translated, it gives CASSGDRGYGYTF.

This clonotype appeared a few times. This chain links TRBV2 with TRBJ1-1; D call uncertain. The CDR3 has 13 residues. CDR1 SNHLY and CDR2 FYNNEI come from the germline V gene. V lost 0 bases and J 8 bases, leaving 10 bases between the germline ends. In DNA, the CDR3 is TGTGCCAGCAGTGAAGCGGTGGAGACAGAAGCTTTCTTT. Its protein is CASSEAVETEAFF.

Remarks on this clonotype: Relative to the germline gene, one junction end is altered; a read error may explain this. The V gene is TRBV18, the J gene TRBJ2-5; D not resolved. The CDR3 extends over 13 amino acids. In germline, CDR1 is KGHSH, CDR2 LQKENI. CDR3 bases: TGTGCCAGCTCACCACAGCCCCCCGAGACCCAGTGCTTC. Translating it yields CASSPQPPETQCF.

This clonotype was found many times. The gene calls are TRBV29-1 and TRBJ2-7, with 8 bases lining up with TRBD1. Germline values: CDR1 SQVTM, CDR2 ANQGSEA. The ends lost 6 bases at V and 7 bases at J; junction bases unmatched: 5. This CDR3 contains 11 residues. The CDR3 nucleotides read TGCAGCGTGGCCACAGGGGGAGAGCAGTACTTC. This sequence encodes CSVATGGEQYF.

The chain has TRBV5-1 and TRBJ1-1; 7 bases match TRBD1. J lost 2 bases, V lost 8 bases, and 6 bases had no gene match. The CDR3 is made up of 13 amino acids. The germline gives CDR1 SGHRS, CDR2 YFSETQ. The CDR3 here is CASLQGPNTEAFF. For the CDR3, the DNA is TGCGCCAGTCTACAGGGGCCCAACACTGAAGCTTTCTTT.